This passage covers 16 T cell receptor beta chains from one sample sequenced in a study of early T cells in non-severe SARS-CoV-2 infection. From the 5' RACE reads, TCRdb called clonotypes with MiXCR, one entry per CDR3 protein. Of 80,000 to 95,000 distinct CDR3 sequences detected, roughly 14% appear once; the ten largest clones hold approximately 0.54%. Sequences were obtained from whole blood. All receptors derive from an adult who was a healthcare worker with PCR-confirmed SARS-CoV-2 infection or an uninfected control (not recorded which).

This clonotype was picked up many times. This chain connects TRBV29-1 to TRBJ2-3, with D perhaps assigned TRBD1 or TRBD2 (5 bases each). Germline assignment: CDR1 SQVTM and CDR2 ANQGSEA. V dropped 4 bases and J dropped 0 bases, with 14 bases sitting between them. The CDR3 loop spans 15 amino acids. The CDR3 DNA reads TGCAGCGTTGGGCGAGGGGCTGGGAGCACAGATACGCAGTATTTT. Its protein product is CSVGRGAGSTDTQYF.

The rearrangement links TRBV7-8 to TRBJ1-1; D gene unclear. The V end lost 2 bases, the J end lost 0 bases, and 13 bases lay between the germline ends. Germline CDR1 SGHVS, CDR2 FQNEAQ. The CDR3 contains 16 residues. The CDR3 loop reads CASSLSGLIVNTEAFF. CDR3 DNA sequence: TGTGCCAGCAGCTTAAGTGGGCTGATCGTGAACACTGAAGCTTTCTTT.

This clonotype was counted between two and nine times. The chain employs TRBV9 and TRBJ2-7, with D tentatively TRBD2 (6 bases). The CDR3 is 14 amino acids. Trimming left V 4 bases short and J 4 bases short, with 15 bases between. Germline V lookup: CDR1 SGDLS, CDR2 YYNGEE. CDR3: CASSPQPAGYEQYV. CDR3 sequence (DNA): TGTGCCAGCAGCCCGCAGCCCGCGGGATACGAGCAGTACGTC.

This chain connects TRBV6-1 to TRBJ1-5; 8 bases are shared with TRBD1. With V trimmed by 5 bases and J by 8 bases, 5 bases remained unmatched. The CDR3 contains 13 residues. Germline loops: CDR1 MNHNS, CDR2 SASEGT. CDR3 sequence: CASSRDRGEPQHF. CDR3 sequence (DNA): TGTGCCAGCAGTCGCGACAGGGGTGAGCCCCAGCATTTT.

This chain connects TRBV12-3 or TRBV12-4 to TRBJ1-5, with no clear D. V was pared by 6 bases and J by 3 bases, with 12 bases between. CDR3 length: 14 residues. CDR3 sequence (DNA): TGTGCCAGCAGCAAGCAGGATATCAATCAGCCCCAGCATTTT. Translation gives CASSKQDINQPQHF.

V and J are TRBV29-1 and TRBJ2-5; no clear D. Trimming cost V 6 bases and J 0 bases, with 11 bases left between them. Looked up from germline, CDR1 is SQVTM and CDR2 is ANQGSEA. The CDR3 has 13 residues. The CDR3 protein is CSVAHRNQETQYF. The CDR3 nucleotides read TGCAGCGTGGCACACAGAAACCAAGAGACCCAGTACTTC.

This clonotype was detected many times. The chain combines TRBV4-1 with TRBJ2-6, with TRBD1 matching over 9 bases. Germline trimming cut 1 base from V and 11 bases from J; bases unmatched to any gene: 12. CDR1 and CDR2 from the germline V gene are MGHRA and YSYEKL. The CDR3 contains 17 residues. CDR3 protein: CASSQGTSTGGVHVLTF. The CDR3, as DNA: TGCGCCAGCAGCCAAGGGACGTCGACAGGGGGGGTCCACGTCCTGACTTTC.

This clonotype was counted many times. The J gene is TRBJ2-3, the V gene TRBV7-6; D may be TRBD1 (5 bases). The CDR3 is made up of 14 amino acids. V was trimmed by 3 bases and J by 2 bases, leaving 9 bases between them. Germline V gene data show CDR1 as SGHVS and CDR2 as FNYEAQ. This CDR3 reads CASSLGPNTDTQYF. In DNA form, the CDR3 reads TGTGCCAGCAGCTTGGGGCCAAACACAGATACGCAGTATTTT.

The DNA of the CDR3 is TGCAGCGGAAAGTACAGGGGACCTAACTATGGCTACACCTTC. This codes for CSGKYRGPNYGYTF. The chain links TRBV29-1 to TRBJ1-2, with TRBD1 matching over 7 bases. V was clipped by 7 bases and J by 0 bases; unmatched bases: 8. The CDR3 is 14 amino acids. The V gene's germline CDR1 is SQVTM and CDR2 ANQGSEA.

The rearrangement links TRBV6-2 or TRBV6-3 to TRBJ1-5; D may be TRBD1 (5 bases). CDR1 MNHEY and CDR2 SVGEGT come from the germline V gene. The CDR3 consists of 16 residues. V gave up 2 bases and J gave up 4 bases, with 15 bases separating them. The CDR3 bases are TGTGCCAGCAGTTACGCCCCCGACAGCTCGAATCAGCCCCAGCATTTT. Translating gives CASSYAPDSSNQPQHF.

This sequence joins TRBV12-3 or TRBV12-4 and TRBJ1-2; TRBD1 agrees at 10 bases. The CDR3 is 14 residues long. Trimming cost V 3 bases and J 3 bases; bases outside gene matches: 1. The CDR3 sequence is CASSLGQGYYGYTF. The CDR3 coding sequence is TGTGCCAGCAGTTTGGGACAGGGGTACTATGGCTACACCTTC.

This clonotype was recorded a few times. The CDR3 nucleotides read TGTGCCAGCACCCCATTGGGCCACGAGCAGTACGTC. As protein: CASTPLGHEQYV. The chain is built from TRBV7-9 and TRBJ2-7, with D unresolved. CDR1 is SEHNR and CDR2 is FQNEAQ in the germline V gene (reference sequence). This CDR3 spans 12 amino acids. Trimming removed 7 bases at V and 5 bases at J, with 12 bases between.

In this sample, this clonotype turned up a few times. The rearrangement joins TRBV12-3 or TRBV12-4 to TRBJ2-1; D possibly corresponds to TRBD1 (6 bases). V dropped 3 bases and J dropped 7 bases, with 13 bases sitting between them. This CDR3 has 14 amino acids. The CDR3 region has the DNA TGTGCCAGCAGTTTCCCTCAACAGGGAAATGAGCAGTTCTTC. Its protein product is CASSFPQQGNEQFF.

This chain joins TRBV4-1 and TRBJ2-1; 9 bases are shared with TRBD2. CDR1 is MGHRA, CDR2 YSYEKL, per germline. There are 14 residues in the CDR3. V shed 6 bases, J shed 10 bases, and the junction held 10 bases outside the gene matches. The CDR3 is CASRPSGAGGEQFF. In DNA, the CDR3 is TGCGCCAGCAGACCCTCGGGAGCGGGGGGAGAGCAGTTCTTC.

The table lists this clonotype with a few counts. The chain joins TRBV29-1 to TRBJ1-1, with D hard to call. Germline CDR1 is SQVTM and CDR2 is ANQGSEA. The length of the CDR3 is 13 residues. V was clipped by 3 bases and J by 7 bases, with 15 bases between them. The CDR3, as DNA: TGCAGCGTTGACCCCCTGCGGCAGAGTGAAGCTTTCTTT. This codes for CSVDPLRQSEAFF.

This chain uses TRBV10-3 with TRBJ2-7; 9 nucleotides match TRBD1. Germline CDR1 and CDR2: ENHRY and SYGVKD. This CDR3 is built from 15 residues. Unmatched junction bases numbered 10, after V lost 6 bases and J lost 4 bases. This chain's CDR3 is CAISEGQGAVYEQYV. The DNA of the CDR3 is TGTGCCATCAGCGAGGGACAGGGCGCCGTATACGAGCAGTACGTC.